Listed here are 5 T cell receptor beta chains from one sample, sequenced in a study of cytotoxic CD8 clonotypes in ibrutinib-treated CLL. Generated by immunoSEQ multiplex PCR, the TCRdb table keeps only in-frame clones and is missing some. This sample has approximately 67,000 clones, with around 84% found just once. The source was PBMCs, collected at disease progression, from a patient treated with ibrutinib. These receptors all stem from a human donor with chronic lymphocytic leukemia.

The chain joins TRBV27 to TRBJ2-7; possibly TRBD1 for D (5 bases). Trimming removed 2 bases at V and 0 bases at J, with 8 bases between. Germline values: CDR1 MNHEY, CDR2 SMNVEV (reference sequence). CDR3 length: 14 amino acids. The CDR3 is CASSLTQGSYEQYF. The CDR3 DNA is TGTGCCAGCAGTTTAACGCAGGGCTCCTACGAGCAGTACTTC.

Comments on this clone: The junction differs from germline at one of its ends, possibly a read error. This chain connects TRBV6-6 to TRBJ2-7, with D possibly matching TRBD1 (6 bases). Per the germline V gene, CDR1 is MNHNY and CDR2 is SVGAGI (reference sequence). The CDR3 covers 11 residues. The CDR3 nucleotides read TGTGCCAGCAGCAGCCAGGACAGCCGGAACTTC. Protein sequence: CASSSQDSRNF.

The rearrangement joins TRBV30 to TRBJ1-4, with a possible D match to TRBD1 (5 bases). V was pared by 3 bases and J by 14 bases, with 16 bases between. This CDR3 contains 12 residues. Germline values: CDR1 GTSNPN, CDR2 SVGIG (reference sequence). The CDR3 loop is CAWSSTLGTLFF. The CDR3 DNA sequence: TGTGCCTGGAGCTCGACCCTCGGGACGCTGTTTTTT.

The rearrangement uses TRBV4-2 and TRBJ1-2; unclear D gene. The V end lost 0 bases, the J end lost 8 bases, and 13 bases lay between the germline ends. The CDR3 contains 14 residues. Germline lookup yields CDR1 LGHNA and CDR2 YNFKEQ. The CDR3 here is CASSQDHDAGGYTF. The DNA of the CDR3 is TGTGCCAGCAGCCAAGATCACGACGCGGGGGGCTACACCTTC.

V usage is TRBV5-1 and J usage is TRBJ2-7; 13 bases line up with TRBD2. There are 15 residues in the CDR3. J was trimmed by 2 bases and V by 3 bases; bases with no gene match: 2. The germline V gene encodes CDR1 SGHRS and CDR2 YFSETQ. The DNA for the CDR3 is TGCGCCAGCAGCTCCGGACTAGCGGGAGCCTACGAGCAGTACTTC. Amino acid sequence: CASSSGLAGAYEQYF.